Below, 21 T cell receptor beta chains from the same sample are listed, as sequenced in a study of T cell responses to AZD1222 COVID-19 vaccine. Method: immunoSEQ multiplex PCR; TCRdb's copy keeps in-frame clones and lacks some. This table has about 97,000 clones, approximately 86% appearing once. Sample: peripheral blood, taken on day 0 of AZD1222 vaccination. The receptors were sampled from an adult in good health.

V usage is TRBV18 and J usage is TRBJ1-1; tentatively, D is TRBD1 (5 bases). This CDR3 spans 16 amino acids. V shed 3 bases and J shed 1 base, with 15 bases lying between them. Germline CDR1 is KGHSH and CDR2 is LQKENI. CDR3 sequence: CASSPSGGRGNTEAFF. CDR3 coding DNA: TGTGCCAGCTCACCGTCGGGGGGACGAGGGAACACTGAAGCTTTCTTT.

The chain employs TRBV7-3 and TRBJ2-1, with TRBD2 identical over 9 bases. CDR1 is SGHTA, CDR2 FQGTGA, per germline. Trimming cost V 3 bases and J 8 bases; bases outside gene matches: 8. The CDR3 spans 15 residues. The CDR3 here is CASSLGLALNHEQFF. The CDR3 DNA follows: TGTGCCAGCAGCTTGGGACTAGCACTTAACCATGAGCAGTTCTTC.

This chain links TRBV28 with TRBJ1-2, with D tentatively TRBD1 (6 bases). Germline CDR1 reads MDHEN; CDR2 reads SYDVKM. Trimming pared 4 bases from V and 4 bases from J, leaving 13 bases between. The CDR3 spans 14 residues. The CDR3 region is CASSSGGQPYGYTF. The CDR3 nucleotides are TGTGCCAGCAGTTCGGGGGGGCAGCCCTATGGCTACACCTTC.

The rearrangement joins TRBV7-6 to TRBJ2-5; 7 nucleotides align to TRBD2. The germline CDR1 and CDR2 sequences are SGHVS and FNYEAQ. The CDR3 is 16 amino acids. J was trimmed by 3 bases and V by 5 bases; bases with no gene match: 12. The CDR3 bases are TGTGCCAGCAGCCCAGCCCACTCTGGGAGGGAAGAGACCCAGTACTTC. It codes for CASSPAHSGREETQYF. Complete variable domain (other parts from reference TRBV7-6 and TRBJ2-5): GAGVSQSPRYKVTKRGQDVALRCDPISGHVSLYWYRQALGQGPEFLTYFNYEAQQDKSGLPNDRFSAERPEGSISTLTIQRTEQRDSAMYRCASSPAHSGREETQYFGPGTRLLVL.

Only one count was recorded for this clone. The chain recombines TRBV5-1 with TRBJ2-7; D is perhaps TRBD2 (5 bases). There are 14 residues in the CDR3. From germline, CDR1 is SGHRS and CDR2 YFSETQ. Trimming shortened V by 1 base and J by 4 bases, and 12 bases separated the two germline ends. As DNA, the CDR3 is TGCGCCAGCAGCTTGATGGGTGGGAGTTACGAGCAGTACTTC. Protein sequence: CASSLMGGSYEQYF. Full variable domain (missing parts from reference TRBV5-1 and TRBJ2-7): KAGVTQTPRYLIKTRGQQVTLSCSPISGHRSVSWYQQTPGQGLQFLFEYFSETQRNKGNFPGRFSGRQFSNSRSEMNVSTLELGDSALYLCASSLMGGSYEQYFGPGTRLTVT.

The chain joins TRBV7-3 to TRBJ2-2, with no clear D. V was trimmed by 6 bases and J by 7 bases, leaving 9 bases between them. CDR1 is SGHTA and CDR2 is FQGTGA in the germline V gene. The CDR3 runs 12 residues. The chain's CDR3 is CASRDSGGELFF. In nucleotides, the CDR3 is TGTGCCAGCAGGGATAGTGGCGGGGAGCTGTTTTTT. The full variable domain, completed using reference TRBV7-3 and TRBJ2-2, is GAGVSQTPSNKVTEKGKYVELRCDPISGHTALYWYRQSLGQGPEFLIYFQGTGAADDSGLPNDRFFAVRPEGSVSTLKIQRTERGDSAVYLCASRDSGGELFFGEGSRLTVL.

This chain connects TRBV18 to TRBJ1-4; 8 bases map to TRBD1. CDR1 is KGHSH, CDR2 LQKENI, per germline. This CDR3 has 17 residues. Trimming at V came to 3 bases and at J to 7 bases, leaving 13 bases not matched to a gene. The CDR3 DNA reads as TGTGCCAGCTCACCTGCCGGGACAGGCACCTTTGGTGAAAAACTGTTTTTT. It codes for CASSPAGTGTFGEKLFF.

The genes are TRBV23-1 and TRBJ2-7, with 7 bases fitting TRBD2. TRBV23-1 is an ORF for which the function is uncertain. With V trimmed by 0 bases and J by 4 bases, 3 bases remained unmatched. The CDR3 is 14 residues long. The CDR3 DNA follows: TGCGCCAGCAGTCAATCGGGGCGGGGGTACGAGCAGTACTTC. It encodes CASSQSGRGYEQYF.

The chain uses TRBV7-9 and TRBJ1-1; D remains unclear. Between the trimmed V and J ends, which lost 3 bases and 1 base, there was a span of 6 bases. The CDR3 contains 13 residues. Germline V gene lookup returns CDR1 SEHNR and CDR2 FQNEAQ (reference sequence). CDR3 region: CASSFGGNTEAFF. CDR3 bases: TGTGCCAGCAGCTTCGGTGGGAACACTGAAGCTTTCTTT. Drawing the rest from reference TRBV7-9 and TRBJ1-1, the complete variable domain is DTGVSQNPRHKITKRGQNVTFRCDPISEHNRLYWYRQTLGQGPEFLTYFQNEAQLEKSRLLSDRFSAERPKGSFSTLEIQRTEQGDSAMYLCASSFGGNTEAFFGQGTRLTVV.

The chain employs TRBV6-1 and TRBJ1-1; D remains unclear. The CDR3 is 14 amino acids. Trimming stripped 0 bases from V and 4 bases from J, with 9 bases between. Germline loops: CDR1 MNHNS, CDR2 SASEGT. The CDR3 coding sequence is TGTGCCAGCAGTGAAGCGGGGTACGGCACTGAAGCTTTCTTT. It is translated as CASSEAGYGTEAFF.

The chain joins TRBV5-4 to TRBJ2-3, with TRBD2 matching 10 bases. The trim removed 0 bases at V and 2 bases at J, leaving 3 bases unmatched. The CDR3 is made up of 16 amino acids. Germline values: CDR1 SGHNT, CDR2 YYREEE (reference sequence). CDR3 sequence: CASSLDTSGITDTQYF. The CDR3 bases are TGTGCCAGCAGCTTGGATACTAGCGGGATCACAGATACGCAGTATTTT. Full variable domain (remainder filled in from reference TRBV5-4 and TRBJ2-3): ETGVTQSPTHLIKTRGQQVTLRCSSQSGHNTVSWYQQALGQGPQFIFQYYREEENGRGNFPPRFSGLQFPNYSSELNVNALELDDSALYLCASSLDTSGITDTQYFGPGTRLTVL.

The chain employs TRBV6-5 and TRBJ2-5; either TRBD1 or TRBD2 may fit D (5 bases each). V gave up 6 bases and J gave up 0 bases, with 11 bases separating them. This CDR3 spans 14 amino acids. Germline CDR1 reads MNHEY; CDR2 reads SVGAGI. The CDR3 sequence: CASSPGAYQETQYF. CDR3 bases: TGTGCCAGCAGCCCCGGGGCCTACCAAGAGACCCAGTACTTC.

This chain links TRBV4-3 with TRBJ2-1, with 13 bases aligning to TRBD2. Germline CDR1 reads LGHNA; CDR2 reads YSLEER. The CDR3 spans 20 residues. V was pared by 4 bases and J by 0 bases, with 12 bases of the junction left unmatched. The CDR3 loop is CASSPNPGTSGASSYNEQFF. CDR3 coding DNA: TGCGCCAGCAGCCCCAATCCCGGGACTAGCGGGGCAAGCTCCTACAATGAGCAGTTCTTC.

This chain joins TRBV28 and TRBJ1-4; no clear D gene. The CDR3 totals 13 residues. V dropped 5 bases and J dropped 8 bases, with 12 bases sitting between them. CDR1 is MDHEN and CDR2 is SYDVKM in the germline V gene. Written as DNA, the CDR3 is TGTGCCAGCAGTCTTACCTTAAAGGAAAAACTGTTTTTT. Amino acids: CASSLTLKEKLFF.

The V and J genes are TRBV28 and TRBJ1-5; 7 positions match TRBD1. The germline V gene has CDR1 MDHEN and CDR2 SYDVKM. CDR3 length: 15 amino acids. Trimming removed 6 bases from V and 3 bases from J; junction bases left unmatched: 8. The CDR3 reads CASRPGTVLNQPQHF. The CDR3 coding sequence is TGTGCCAGCAGACCGGGGACAGTACTCAATCAGCCCCAGCATTTT.

The chain joins TRBV10-3 to TRBJ2-6, with 7 bases that match TRBD2. CDR1 is ENHRY, CDR2 SYGVKD, per germline. This CDR3 has 18 residues. J gave up 0 bases and V 7 bases, and 12 bases lay outside the gene matches. CDR3: CAITGGAGTTSGANVLTF. The CDR3 coding sequence is TGTGCCATCACTGGCGGTGCAGGGACTACCTCTGGGGCCAACGTCCTGACTTTC.

This clone was detected only once. V usage is TRBV10-2 and J usage is TRBJ1-6; D is unresolved. Per the germline V gene, CDR1 is WSHSY and CDR2 is SAAADI. Between the trimmed V and J ends, which lost 6 bases and 8 bases, there was a span of 14 bases. There are 14 residues in the CDR3. The CDR3 loop is CASRELGLDSPLHF. In nucleotides, the CDR3 is TGCGCCAGCAGGGAATTGGGGTTAGATTCACCCCTCCACTTT.

CDR3 sequence (DNA): TGTGCCACCAGTGACCGGTTCACAGGGTTGGGCGAGCAGTACTTC. This gives the protein CATSDRFTGLGEQYF. V gene TRBV24-1 combines with J gene TRBJ2-7; D may be TRBD1 (6 bases). Germline lookup yields CDR1 KGHDR and CDR2 SFDVKD. The length of the CDR3 is 15 residues. Trimming shortened V by 4 bases and J by 6 bases, and 18 bases separated the two germline ends.

The chain uses TRBV11-2 and TRBJ1-5; no definite D call. This CDR3 is built from 12 residues. Germline V gene lookup returns CDR1 SGHAT and CDR2 FQNNGV. Trimming pared 5 bases from V and 5 bases from J, leaving 7 bases between. The CDR3 loop is CASSRSDQPQHF. CDR3 DNA sequence: TGTGCCAGCAGCCGCAGTGATCAGCCCCAGCATTTT.

The genes are TRBV5-4 and TRBJ2-1; 13 bases are a match to TRBD2. CDR1 SGHNT and CDR2 YYREEE come from the germline V gene (reference sequence). This CDR3 has 16 amino acids. Trimming removed 4 bases from V and 4 bases from J; junction bases left unmatched: 5. In DNA form, the CDR3 reads TGTGCCAGCAGCGTCGGGACTAGCGGGGAATACAATGAGCAGTTCTTC. This gives the protein CASSVGTSGEYNEQFF. The full variable domain, completed using reference TRBV5-4 and TRBJ2-1, is ETGVTQSPTHLIKTRGQQVTLRCSSQSGHNTVSWYQQALGQGPQFIFQYYREEENGRGNFPPRFSGLQFPNYSSELNVNALELDDSALYLCASSVGTSGEYNEQFFGPGTRLTVL.

This chain uses TRBV3-1 (or the pseudogene TRBV3-2) with TRBJ1-1, with unresolved D. CDR1 and CDR2 from the germline V gene are LGHDT and YNNKEL (reference sequence). The CDR3 extends over 13 amino acids. Trimming removed 1 base from V and 3 bases from J, with 6 bases in between. The CDR3 loop is CASSQAVDTEAFF. The CDR3, as DNA: TGTGCCAGCAGCCAAGCTGTGGACACTGAAGCTTTCTTT.